This T cell receptor beta chain was found in a study of glioma-infiltrating T cells after dendritic cell vaccination. None of the glioblastoma patients had an isocitrate dehydrogenase mutation. This table comes from immunoSEQ multiplex PCR, and its TCRdb copy is limited to in-frame clones, with some not included. The sample contains around 3,600 clones, approximately 93% of which appear only once. V lost 5 bases, J lost 3 bases, and 23 bases lay in between. The V gene's germline CDR1 is ENHRY and CDR2 SYGVKD. The CDR3 runs to 17 residues. Findings and caveats of the study: Only a small number of patients had complete blood and tumor samples.

Worth noting for this clone: Antigen: not known.

The V and J genes are TRBV10-3 and TRBJ2-7, with D maybe TRBD1 (6 bases). The specimen was blood, collected before dendritic cell vaccination. The TCR originated in a human donor with glioblastoma. CDR3 residues: CAISPYPTVRGVYEQYF. The CDR3 nucleotides read TGTGCCATCAGTCCATACCCGACAGTCAGGGGAGTCTACGAGCAGTACTTC.